The 26 T cell receptor beta chains below were found in one sample sequenced in a study of blood T cell repertoires in COVID-19. Profiled with immunoSEQ multiplex PCR; TCRdb holds only in-frame clones, not every one. The sample holds roughly 49,000 clones, roughly 91% seen once. Sequenced input: peripheral blood. Receptors were obtained from a man aged 45-65 years with active COVID-19.

This clone was observed a single time. The chain combines TRBV11-2 with TRBJ2-7, with 8 bases lining up with TRBD2. Germline V CDR1 and CDR2: SGHAT, FQNNGV. The CDR3 is 15 amino acids. The V and J ends lost 5 bases and 3 bases, in that order; junction bases with no gene match: 9. As DNA, the CDR3 is TGTGCCAGCAGCCCGCCCGGGAGGGCCAACTACGAGCAGTACTTC. Amino acid sequence: CASSPPGRANYEQYF.

The chain employs TRBV7-9 and TRBJ2-1; D perhaps matches TRBD1 (6 bases). V was pared by 3 bases and J by 2 bases, with 11 bases between. The CDR3 consists of 15 residues. Per the germline V gene, CDR1 is SEHNR and CDR2 is FQNEAQ (reference sequence). CDR3 DNA sequence: TGTGCCAGCAGCTTGCAGGGGCCGACCTACAATGAGCAGTTCTTC. Its protein product is CASSLQGPTYNEQFF.

The chain links TRBV6-5 to TRBJ1-1, with D perhaps matching TRBD1 (6 bases). Trimming removed 6 bases from V and 1 base from J, with 12 bases in between. Germline V gives CDR1 MNHEY, CDR2 SVGAGI. The CDR3 runs 14 residues. In DNA, the CDR3 is TGTGCCAGCAGCCTGGACAGTAGGAACACTGAAGCTTTCTTT. The encoded protein is CASSLDSRNTEAFF.

The chain combines TRBV2 with TRBJ2-1; D gene uncertain. Germline CDR1 is SNHLY and CDR2 is FYNNEI. This CDR3 contains 14 residues. V dropped 4 bases and J dropped 2 bases, with 9 bases sitting between them. The CDR3 reads CASSVLVTYNEQFF. The CDR3 DNA follows: TGTGCCAGCAGTGTTCTAGTTACCTACAATGAGCAGTTCTTC.

This clone was recorded a few times. This chain links TRBV18 with TRBJ1-3; the D gene is possibly TRBD1 (6 bases). V was trimmed by 0 bases and J by 2 bases, leaving 8 bases between them. The CDR3 is made up of 15 amino acids. CDR1 and CDR2 from the germline V gene are KGHSH and LQKENI. CDR3 amino acids: CASSPPGAAGNTIYF. The CDR3 coding sequence is TGTGCCAGCTCACCACCGGGGGCGGCTGGAAACACCATATATTTT.

This chain joins TRBV20-1 and TRBJ1-1, with D maybe TRBD1 (5 bases). The V and J ends lost 3 bases and 1 base respectively, with 18 bases between them. CDR1 is DFQATT and CDR2 is SNEGSKA in the germline V gene (reference sequence). This CDR3 spans 16 amino acids. CDR3 sequence (DNA): TGCAGTGCTAGTAGTTTCAGGGCGCAAGAGAACACTGAAGCTTTCTTT. Encoded protein: CSASSFRAQENTEAFF.

This clone has only one observation. The chain carries TRBV4-3 and TRBJ1-1; TRBD1 is a possible D gene (5 bases). This CDR3 region has 13 residues. Trimming took 6 bases from V and 4 from J, leaving 12 bases between them. CDR1 and CDR2 from the germline V gene are LGHNA and YSLEER. The CDR3 DNA sequence: TGCGCCAGCAGGGGGGTGGGGGGCACTGAAGCTTTCTTT. It codes for CASRGVGGTEAFF.

The gene calls are TRBV7-2 and TRBJ1-1; no firm D call. This CDR3 comprises 12 residues. Per germline, CDR1 SGHTA and CDR2 FQGNSA. V shed 5 bases and J shed 6 bases, with 10 bases lying between them. In nucleotides, the CDR3 is TGTGCCAGCAGCCCCGCGGGCGCTGAAGCTTTCTTT. Translating gives CASSPAGAEAFF.

The rearrangement uses TRBV6-5 and TRBJ2-3, with TRBD2 matching 9 bases. The germline V gene has CDR1 MNHEY and CDR2 SVGAGI. V was clipped by 6 bases and J by 0 bases; unmatched bases: 1. This CDR3 spans 14 amino acids. The CDR3, as DNA: TGTGCCAGCAGGACTAGCGGCAGCACAGATACGCAGTATTTT. It yields the protein CASRTSGSTDTQYF.

This clone is medium-sized in the sample. The same CDR3 can be traced to other DNA sequences in this sample. The CDR3 region has the DNA TGCGCCAGCAGTGAGTCCCCAGGAAATAGCAATCAGCCCCAGCATTTT. It translates to CASSESPGNSNQPQHF. The chain is built from TRBV10-2 and TRBJ1-5; no clear D gene. The germline V gene encodes CDR1 WSHSY and CDR2 SAAADI. The ends were cut back, 0 bases at V and 0 bases at J, with 9 bases in the middle. This CDR3 has 16 amino acids.

The count of this clone is one. The chain employs TRBV29-1 and TRBJ1-3; 10 nucleotides line up with TRBD1. Germline V gene sequence: CDR1 SQVTM, CDR2 ANQGSEA. This CDR3 spans 16 amino acids. Trimming at V came to 5 bases and at J to 2 bases, leaving 9 bases not matched to a gene. CDR3 in amino acids: CSVCDSGTGAGNTIYF. CDR3 sequence (DNA): TGCAGCGTTTGCGATTCCGGGACAGGGGCTGGAAACACCATATATTTT.

The chain has TRBV7-2 and TRBJ1-2, with a possible D match to TRBD1 (6 bases). The V end was cut by 5 bases, the J end by 8 bases, with 21 bases between. The germline CDR1 and CDR2 sequences are SGHTA and FQGNSA. This CDR3 contains 15 residues. The CDR3 coding sequence is TGTGCCAGCAGCATAGAGACAGGCCGCTCGGAGGGCTACACCTTC. It yields the protein CASSIETGRSEGYTF.

The chain uses TRBV9 and TRBJ2-1, with a possible D match to TRBD2 (6 bases). From germline, CDR1 is SGDLS and CDR2 YYNGEE. The CDR3 extends over 15 amino acids. The V end lost 5 bases, the J end lost 6 bases, and 18 bases lay between the germline ends. Written as DNA, the CDR3 is TGTGCCAGCAGTCAAACATCTAGCGTGGGCAATGAGCAGTTCTTC. It codes for CASSQTSSVGNEQFF.

The genes are TRBV24-1 and TRBJ2-7, with D unresolved. Trimming removed 12 bases from V and 0 bases from J, with 8 bases in between. The CDR3 has 11 amino acids. Germline values: CDR1 KGHDR, CDR2 SFDVKD. CDR3 sequence reads: CAEKSSYEQYF. CDR3 nucleotide sequence: TGTGCCGAGAAATCCTCCTACGAGCAGTACTTC.

The CDR3 sequence is CASTSGGRSNQPQHF. The CDR3 DNA sequence: TGTGCCAGCACCTCAGGGGGCCGGAGCAATCAGCCCCAGCATTTT. The rearrangement uses TRBV5-8 and TRBJ1-5, with 8 nucleotides matching TRBD1. After removal of 6 bases from V and 1 base from J, the junction contained 6 bases not matched to a gene. Germline V lookup: CDR1 SGHTS, CDR2 YDEGEE. The CDR3 is 15 amino acids.

The chain has TRBV6-1 and TRBJ1-3; a possible D gene is TRBD1 (5 bases). Germline V CDR1 and CDR2: MNHNS, SASEGT. The V end was cut by 6 bases, the J end by 9 bases, with 15 bases between. The CDR3 consists of 13 residues. CDR3 sequence: CASSLGGGSTIYF. The CDR3 nucleotides read TGTGCCAGCAGCCTCGGCGGGGGTAGCACCATATATTTT.

The CDR3 sequence: CAWSVVPWAGYTF. DNA for the CDR3: TGTGCCTGGAGTGTGGTTCCTTGGGCTGGCTACACCTTC. The V call is TRBV30, the J call TRBJ1-2; no reliable D call. V lost 0 bases and J 7 bases, leaving 12 bases between the germline ends. CDR1 GTSNPN and CDR2 SVGIG come from the germline V gene (reference sequence). This CDR3 region has 13 residues.

This rearrangement joins TRBV28 to TRBJ2-5; 11 bases are a match to TRBD1. This CDR3 is built from 17 residues. Germline V gene sequence: CDR1 MDHEN, CDR2 SYDVKM. The J segment lost 9 bases and the V segment lost 2 bases, leaving 14 bases of the junction unmatched. The CDR3 loop reads CASSLSGTGQGAGAQYF. In nucleotides, the CDR3 is TGTGCCAGCAGTTTAAGCGGTACCGGACAGGGGGCGGGGGCCCAGTACTTC.

This clone was detected only a few times. The chain has TRBV3-1 (or the pseudogene TRBV3-2) and TRBJ1-4, with no clear D. The CDR3 loop spans 15 amino acids. Deletions cut 2 bases from V and 8 bases from J, with 15 bases between. CDR1 and CDR2 (germline): LGHDT, YNNKEL (reference sequence). This CDR3 is CASSQNGAEEEKLFF. The CDR3 region has the DNA TGTGCCAGCAGCCAAAACGGAGCCGAGGAAGAAAAACTGTTTTTT.

V and J are TRBV2 and TRBJ1-5; 8 nucleotides align to TRBD1. Germline V lookup: CDR1 SNHLY, CDR2 FYNNEI. The CDR3 is 15 amino acids. Trimming at V came to 2 bases and at J to 7 bases, leaving 7 bases not matched to a gene. The CDR3 loop reads CASSERQGARQPQHF. CDR3 DNA sequence: TGTGCCAGCAGTGAACGGCAGGGGGCTCGACAGCCCCAGCATTTT.

The chain carries TRBV10-3 and TRBJ2-7; TRBD1 matches at 9 bases. Germline loops: CDR1 ENHRY, CDR2 SYGVKD. The ends lost 9 bases at V and 2 bases at J; junction bases unmatched: 2. This CDR3 region has 12 residues. CDR3 sequence reads: CAMGQGPYEQYF. The CDR3 nucleotides read TGTGCCATGGGACAGGGTCCCTACGAGCAGTACTTC.

The CDR3 DNA is TGCAGCGTGGGTGGGGGGGGAGCTTACGAGCAGTACTTC. Translating it yields CSVGGGGAYEQYF. This chain joins TRBV29-1 and TRBJ2-7, with TRBD2 identical over 7 bases. Germline CDR1 and CDR2: SQVTM and ANQGSEA. V shed 6 bases and J 4 bases; nucleotides not matched to a gene: 9. The CDR3 runs 13 residues.

This clone turned up a few times. The chain couples TRBV7-8 to TRBJ2-1; 10 bases are shared with TRBD2. V was pared by 3 bases and J by 7 bases, with 6 bases of the junction left unmatched. The CDR3 has 15 amino acids. Germline V gives CDR1 SGHVS, CDR2 FQNEAQ. Here the CDR3 reads CASSFLAGEGNEQFF. For the CDR3, the DNA is TGTGCCAGCAGCTTCCTAGCGGGAGAAGGTAATGAGCAGTTCTTC.

The chain employs TRBV6-5 and TRBJ1-2; no clear D gene. This CDR3 contains 14 residues. V was pared by 5 bases and J by 6 bases, with 16 bases between. Germline-derived CDR1 and CDR2 are MNHEY and SVGAGI. The CDR3 spells CASSPSYGVDGYTF. For the CDR3, the DNA is TGTGCCAGCAGTCCATCTTACGGGGTAGATGGCTACACCTTC.

The V and J genes are TRBV5-1 and TRBJ2-1; TRBD1 agrees at 9 bases. J lost 7 bases, V lost 4 bases, and 6 bases had no gene match. Germline CDR1 SGHRS, CDR2 YFSETQ. CDR3 length: 14 residues. The CDR3 here is CASSQRTGENEQFF. In nucleotides, the CDR3 is TGCGCCAGCAGCCAACGGACAGGGGAGAATGAGCAGTTCTTC.

The V gene is TRBV7-2, the J gene TRBJ1-6; 10 bases match TRBD1. CDR3 length: 16 residues. Germline V CDR1 and CDR2: SGHTA, FQGNSA. The junction had 7 bases not matched to a gene; V was cut back by 4 bases and J by 7 bases. CDR3 sequence reads: CASSSREGQGNSPLHF. In nucleotides, the CDR3 is TGTGCCAGCAGCTCCCGAGAGGGACAGGGGAATTCACCCCTCCACTTT. The full variable domain, its missing parts supplied by reference TRBV7-2 and TRBJ1-6, is GAGVSQSPSNKVTEKGKDVELRCDPISGHTALYWYRQSLGQGLEFLIYFQGNSAPDKSGLPSDRFSAERTGGSVSTLTIQRTQQEDSAVYLCASSSREGQGNSPLHFGNGTRLTVT.